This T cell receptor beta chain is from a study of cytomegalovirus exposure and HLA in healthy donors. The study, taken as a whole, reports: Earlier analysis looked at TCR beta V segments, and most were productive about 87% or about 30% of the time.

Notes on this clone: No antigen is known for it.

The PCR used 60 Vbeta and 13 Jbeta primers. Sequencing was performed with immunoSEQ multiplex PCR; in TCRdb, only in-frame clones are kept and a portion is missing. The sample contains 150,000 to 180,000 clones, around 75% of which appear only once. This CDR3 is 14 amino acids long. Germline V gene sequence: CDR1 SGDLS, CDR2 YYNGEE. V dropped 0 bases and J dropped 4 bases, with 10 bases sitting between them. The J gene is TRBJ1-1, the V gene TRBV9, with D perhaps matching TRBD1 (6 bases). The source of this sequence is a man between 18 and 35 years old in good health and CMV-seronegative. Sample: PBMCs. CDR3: CASSVDPRGTEAFF. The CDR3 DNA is TGTGCCAGCAGCGTAGACCCCAGGGGCACTGAAGCTTTCTTT.